The present TCR beta chain was sequenced within a study of T cells in women clearing cervical HPV infection. About the research overall: Women with histologically confirmed HPV16-related CIN3 or worse, 2 with invasive cancer, served as cases. Case blood was drawn when the lesion was first found; control blood after infection became undetectable. Study findings and constraints: A classifier using richness and V gene abundances reached an AUC of roughly 0.83. T-cell numbers per sample were unknown and may explain richness differences.

Germline assignment: CDR1 SGHRS and CDR2 YFSETQ. This CDR3 contains 15 residues. V was clipped by 4 bases and J by 6 bases; unmatched bases: 11. Produced via immunoSEQ multiplex PCR; TCRdb's table is partial and in-frame only. The sample features 23,000 or so clones, with 5% to 6.5% in its top ten. About this clone itself: Its antigen is still unknown. The read terminates 3 residues ahead of where the CDR3 ends, so the germline J gene completes it.

The clonotype was recovered from a woman between 18 and 70 years old with a cervical HPV16 infection that either progressed to CIN3+ or cleared (not recorded which). Sequenced input: blood buffy coat. This chain connects TRBV5-1 to TRBJ2-7, with 9 bases identical to TRBD1. The CDR3: CASSPTGGGGSEQYF. The CDR3 DNA, read in part, is TGCGCCAGCAGCCCTACAGGGGGCGGAGGTAGCGAG. Full variable domain (rest looked up from reference TRBV5-1 and TRBJ2-7): KAGVTQTPRYLIKTRGQQVTLSCSPISGHRSVSWYQQTPGQGLQFLFEYFSETQRNKGNFPGRFSGRQFSNSRSEMNVSTLELGDSALYLCASSPTGGGGSEQYFGPGTRLTVT.